This is a list of T cell receptor beta chains from one sample in a study of human T cells and chemical hapten exposure. TCRdb re-analysed the RACE reads in MiXCR, keeping a single row per CDR3 protein. The table includes under 300,000 distinct CDR3 sequences, approximately 8% detected once. The sequenced sample was whole blood, obtained in connection with sensitization to the hapten diphenylcyclopropenone (DPC). Receptor source: a young man with alopecia areata. Some clones in this sample may be carry-over from other donors' samples. The conserved cysteine and the conserved F or W are not part of the CDR3 here. D genes are given only for firm matches.

TRBD1,TRBV5-6,TRBJ2-2,ASSLGQGNTGELF
TRBD1,TRBV20-1,TRBJ2-4,SARPDRGETKNIQY
TRBD1,TRBV5-5,TRBJ1-2,ASRRDSTSSSYGYT
TRBD2,TRBV6-4,TRBJ2-1,ASSELAGPIYNEQF
TRBD1,TRBV18,TRBJ2-1,ASSPRTGRDVEQF
-,TRBV4-3,TRBJ1-2,ASSQEGRSYGYT
-,TRBV5-5,TRBJ1-6,ASSRTEGNDSPLH
TRBD2,TRBV11-2,TRBJ2-1,ASSLGTSGYNEQF
-,TRBV11-1,TRBJ2-1,ASSLISRRPEQF
-,TRBV27,TRBJ2-7,ASSLTQFSYEQY
-,TRBV7-2,TRBJ1-1,ASSLEGAAF
-,TRBV5-1,TRBJ2-7,ASSLLQDSYEQY
-,TRBV10-3,TRBJ1-1,AISGGGTEAF
-,TRBV5-1,TRBJ1-1,ASSFLRTRNTEAF
TRBD1,TRBV6-5,TRBJ1-1,ASSSGGGVNTEAF
-,TRBV5-1,TRBJ2-5,ASSLSWVGGTQY
-,TRBV12-3/TRBV12-4,TRBJ1-5,ASSLLGNNQPQH
TRBD1,TRBV3-1,TRBJ1-1,ASSQKGAGGTEAF
TRBD2,TRBV9,TRBJ2-5,ASSVELAGVQETQY
-,TRBV5-1,TRBJ2-1,ASSLGTDYNEQF
-,TRBV20-1,TRBJ1-2,SAGSGATGGGYT
TRBD1,TRBV12-3/TRBV12-4,TRBJ2-1,ASNPDTGTGNNEQF
-,TRBV6-2/TRBV6-3,TRBJ1-5,ASSYAGTPQH
-,TRBV7-6,TRBJ2-3,ASSLAPWTTDTQY
-,TRBV6-6,TRBJ1-1,ASSGRTGPS
-,TRBV7-9,TRBJ1-1,ASSPGTEYEAF
-,TRBV29-1,TRBJ2-1,SVEDRAGSNEQF
-,TRBV6-6,TRBJ1-1,ASSYRGQPNTEAF
TRBD1,TRBV12-3/TRBV12-4,TRBJ1-5,ASSFWAYTVAGGTGVEQPQH
-,TRBV20-1,TRBJ1-2,SARVGAPNGYT
-,TRBV6-1,TRBJ2-2,ASSGGRLTGELF
-,TRBV6-2/TRBV6-3,TRBJ2-3,ATRQGGDTQY
-,TRBV2,TRBJ1-1,ASLSDTEAF
-,TRBV27,TRBJ2-1,ASSSGGQGINEQF
-,TRBV4-3,TRBJ1-1,ASSRWLNTEAF
TRBD1,TRBV7-2,TRBJ1-1,ASKGQGGSEAF
-,TRBV4-3,TRBJ1-3,ASSQEGGTPSTIY
-,TRBV2,TRBJ1-3,ASSAYSSFSGNTIY
-,TRBV12-3/TRBV12-4,TRBJ1-3,ASSLTAGFLGNTIY
TRBD1,TRBV20-1,TRBJ2-3,SFRQGSTDTQY
-,TRBV28,TRBJ1-2,ASSLTGIYGYT
-,TRBV20-1,TRBJ1-1,SANGQSTEAF
-,TRBV2,TRBJ1-3,ASSDHRTGNTIY
-,TRBV2,TRBJ1-6,ASSEGQWNSPLH
-,TRBV27,TRBJ1-4,ASSFNGRPNEKLF
TRBD1,TRBV7-6,TRBJ2-5,ASSLGRVRDRDKETQY
TRBD1,TRBV2,TRBJ1-6,ASSEGGAGGHNSPLH
-,TRBV10-3,TRBJ1-2,AISETGYTNYGYT
TRBD2,TRBV7-9,TRBJ2-3,ASSSGLAGSDTQY
-,TRBV29-1,TRBJ1-1,SAAPDLDTEAF
TRBD1,TRBV7-8,TRBJ1-2,ASSPRRDRGGHGYT
TRBD1,TRBV7-9,TRBJ2-1,ASSPRTGRNEQF
-,TRBV7-9,TRBJ1-1,ASSWIQDTNTEAF
TRBD1,TRBV6-5,TRBJ1-6,ASSYRQGLLDSPLH
-,TRBV5-5,TRBJ1-2,ASSPGPGVANYGYT